The 8 T cell receptor beta chains below were found in one sample sequenced in a study of shared clonotypes between healthy human individuals. Repertoires were generated with immunoSEQ multiplex PCR, while TCRdb's copy carries only in-frame clones and drops some. The data show approximately 500,000 clones, approximately 79% seen once. The sequenced sample was PBMCs. These receptors came from a woman in her thirties or forties in good health. Some clones in this sample may be carry-over from other donors' samples.

This chain joins TRBV2 and TRBJ1-5; the match to TRBD1 covers 11 bases. CDR1 is SNHLY and CDR2 is FYNNEI in the germline V gene. The CDR3 has 15 amino acids. V lost 5 bases and J lost 4; bases outside the gene matches: 4. The chain's CDR3 is CASSQDRGLNQPQHF. The CDR3, as DNA: TGTGCCAGCAGTCAGGACAGGGGGCTTAATCAGCCCCAGCATTTT.

The chain recombines TRBV6-5 with TRBJ2-4, with 12 bases aligning to TRBD2. The CDR3 runs to 14 residues. Germline V CDR1 and CDR2: MNHEY, SVGAGI. J lost 7 bases, V lost 7 bases, and 5 bases had no gene match. The CDR3 DNA reads as TGTGCCAGCAAACTAGCGGGAGGCGGTAACATTCAGTACTTC. Translated, it gives CASKLAGGGNIQYF.

The rearrangement uses TRBV19 and TRBJ2-1, with 7 bases lining up with TRBD1. This CDR3 is built from 15 residues. V gave up 4 bases and J gave up 4 bases; unmatched junction bases: 7. The germline gives CDR1 LNHDA, CDR2 SQIVND (reference sequence). The chain's CDR3 is CASSNHRGRYNEQFF. CDR3 sequence (DNA): TGTGCCAGTAGTAATCACAGGGGCCGATACAATGAGCAGTTCTTC. Together with reference TRBV19 and TRBJ2-1, the CDR3 gives the full variable domain: DGGITQSPKYLFRKEGQNVTLSCEQNLNHDAMYWYRQDPGQGLRLIYYSQIVNDFQKGDIAEGYSVSREKKESFPLTVTSAQKNPTAFYLCASSNHRGRYNEQFFGPGTRLTVL.

This clone was observed many times. This chain uses TRBV4-3 with TRBJ1-1; a possible D gene is TRBD1 (5 bases). This CDR3 spans 14 amino acids. V was pared by 4 bases and J by 4 bases, with 13 bases between. CDR1 and CDR2 (germline): LGHNA, YSLEER. The CDR3 region has the DNA TGCGCCAGCAGCCCCCAGGGTAGTACCACTGAAGCTTTCTTT. Its translation: CASSPQGSTTEAFF.

This clone was recorded many times. The chain combines TRBV18 with TRBJ1-2; D is undetermined. V shed 6 bases and J shed 4 bases, with 18 bases lying between them. The CDR3 covers 15 residues. Germline V gene data show CDR1 as KGHSH and CDR2 as LQKENI. The CDR3 nucleotides are TGTGCCAGCTCTCAAACCCGGGAGACATCCTATGGCTACACCTTC. It codes for CASSQTRETSYGYTF.

This clone was found once. The chain carries TRBV9 and TRBJ1-2; the D gene is possibly TRBD1 (6 bases). The germline V gene encodes CDR1 SGDLS and CDR2 YYNGEE. V was cut by 7 bases and J by 4 bases, with 20 bases left in between. The CDR3 has 15 residues. CDR3 protein: CASADSSRKTYGYTF. The CDR3 nucleotides are TGTGCCAGCGCGGACAGCTCAAGAAAGACCTATGGCTACACCTTC.

The CDR3 sequence: CASSFQVTYEQYF. The CDR3 nucleotides are TGTGCCAGCAGCTTTCAGGTTACCTACGAGCAGTACTTC. The chain uses TRBV7-6 and TRBJ2-7; D ambiguous. Germline CDR1 is SGHVS and CDR2 is FNYEAQ. V was shortened by 3 bases and J by 2 bases, with 8 bases between the two germline ends. The CDR3 is 13 residues long.

The chain has TRBV6-5 and TRBJ2-5, with D tentatively TRBD1 (6 bases). The DNA end favors TRBJ2-7, so the J call may be wrong. Germline V gives CDR1 MNHEY, CDR2 SVGAGI. The CDR3 is 14 amino acids. The DNA for the CDR3 is TGTGCCAGCAGTTACTCGCAGGGGAGCTACGAGCAGTACTTC. It encodes CASSYSQGSYEQYF.